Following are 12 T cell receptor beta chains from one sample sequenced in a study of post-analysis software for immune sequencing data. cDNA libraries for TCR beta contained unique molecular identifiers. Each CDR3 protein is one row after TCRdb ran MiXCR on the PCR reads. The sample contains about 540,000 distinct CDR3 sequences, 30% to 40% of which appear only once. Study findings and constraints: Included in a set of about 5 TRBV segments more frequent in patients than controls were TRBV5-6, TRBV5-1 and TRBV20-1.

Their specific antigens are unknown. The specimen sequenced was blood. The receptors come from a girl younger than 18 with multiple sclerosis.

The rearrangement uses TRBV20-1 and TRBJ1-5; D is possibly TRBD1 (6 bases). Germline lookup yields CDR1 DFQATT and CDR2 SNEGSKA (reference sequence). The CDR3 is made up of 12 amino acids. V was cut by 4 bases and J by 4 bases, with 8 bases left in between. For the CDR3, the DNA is TGCAGTGCTACCACAGGGAATCAGCCCCAGCATTTT. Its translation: CSATTGNQPQHF.

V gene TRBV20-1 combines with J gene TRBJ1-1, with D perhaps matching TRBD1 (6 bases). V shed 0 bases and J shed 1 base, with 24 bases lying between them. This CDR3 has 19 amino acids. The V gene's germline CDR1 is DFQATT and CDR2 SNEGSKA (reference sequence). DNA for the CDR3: TGCAGTGCTAGAGATCTCCTATTGGACAGCCGCGTGGGGAACACTGAAGCTTTCTTT. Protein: CSARDLLLDSRVGNTEAFF.

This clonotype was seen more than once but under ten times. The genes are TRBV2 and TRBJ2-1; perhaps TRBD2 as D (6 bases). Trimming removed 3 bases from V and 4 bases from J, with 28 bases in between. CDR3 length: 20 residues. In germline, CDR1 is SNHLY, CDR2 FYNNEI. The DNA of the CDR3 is TGTGCCAGCAGTGACCCATCCGTTTCAGTATGGGGGGTCGGGTACAATGAGCAGTTCTTC. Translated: CASSDPSVSVWGVGYNEQFF.

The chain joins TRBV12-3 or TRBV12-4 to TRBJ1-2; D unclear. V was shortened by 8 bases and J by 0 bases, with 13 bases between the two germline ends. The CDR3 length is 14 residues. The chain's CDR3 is CASSTGFSNYGYTF. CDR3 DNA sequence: TGTGCCAGCTCTACGGGGTTCTCTAACTATGGCTACACCTTC.

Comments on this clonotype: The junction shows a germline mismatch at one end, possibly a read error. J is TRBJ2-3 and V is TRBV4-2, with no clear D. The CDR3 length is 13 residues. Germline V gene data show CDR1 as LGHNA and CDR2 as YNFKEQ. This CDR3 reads CVSSLEVPDTQYF. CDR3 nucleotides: TGTGTCAGCAGCCTGGAAGTCCCAGATACGCAGTATTTT.

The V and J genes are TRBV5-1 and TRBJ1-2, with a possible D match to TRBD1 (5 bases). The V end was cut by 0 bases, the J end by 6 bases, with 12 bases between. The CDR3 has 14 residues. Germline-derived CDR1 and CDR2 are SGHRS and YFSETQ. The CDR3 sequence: CASSLDGGGNGYTF. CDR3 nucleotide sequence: TGCGCCAGCAGCTTGGACGGTGGGGGGAATGGCTACACCTTC.

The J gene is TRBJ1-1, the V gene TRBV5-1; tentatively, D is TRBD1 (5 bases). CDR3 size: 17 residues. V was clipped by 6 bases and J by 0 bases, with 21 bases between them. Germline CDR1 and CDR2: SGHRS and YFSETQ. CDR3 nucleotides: TGCGCCAGCAACGAAGGGACCGCTGAACGGGTGAACACTGAAGCTTTCTTT. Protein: CASNEGTAERVNTEAFF. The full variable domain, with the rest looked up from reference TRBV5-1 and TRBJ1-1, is KAGVTQTPRYLIKTRGQQVTLSCSPISGHRSVSWYQQTPGQGLQFLFEYFSETQRNKGNFPGRFSGRQFSNSRSEMNVSTLELGDSALYLCASNEGTAERVNTEAFFGQGTRLTVV.

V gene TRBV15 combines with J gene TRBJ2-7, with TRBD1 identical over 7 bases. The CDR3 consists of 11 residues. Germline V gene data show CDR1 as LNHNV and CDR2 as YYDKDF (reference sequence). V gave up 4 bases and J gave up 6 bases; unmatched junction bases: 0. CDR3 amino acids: CATSTGGEQYF. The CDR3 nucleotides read TGTGCCACCAGCACAGGGGGCGAGCAGTACTTC.

The CDR3, as DNA: TGTGCCAGCAGCCACTTCCGACCGTCAACTAATGAAAAACTGTTTTTT. Protein product: CASSHFRPSTNEKLFF. The rearrangement uses TRBV3-1 and TRBJ1-4; D gene ambiguous. CDR3 length equals 16 residues. Germline V CDR1 and CDR2: LGHDT, YNNKEL (reference sequence). V was shortened by 3 bases and J by 0 bases, with 11 bases between the two germline ends.

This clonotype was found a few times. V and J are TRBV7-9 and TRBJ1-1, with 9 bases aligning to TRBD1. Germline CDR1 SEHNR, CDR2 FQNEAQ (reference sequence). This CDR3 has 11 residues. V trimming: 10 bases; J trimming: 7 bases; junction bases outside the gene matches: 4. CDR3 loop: CAIQGAVEAFF. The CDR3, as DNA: TGTGCCATACAGGGGGCGGTTGAAGCTTTCTTT.

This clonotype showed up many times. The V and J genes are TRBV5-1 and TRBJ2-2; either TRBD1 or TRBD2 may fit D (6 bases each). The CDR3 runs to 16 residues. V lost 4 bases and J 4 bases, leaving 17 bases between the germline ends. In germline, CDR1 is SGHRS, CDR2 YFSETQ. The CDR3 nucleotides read TGCGCCAGCAGCCCGGCCGGGGGCGATACCACCGGGGAGCTGTTTTTT. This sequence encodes CASSPAGGDTTGELFF.

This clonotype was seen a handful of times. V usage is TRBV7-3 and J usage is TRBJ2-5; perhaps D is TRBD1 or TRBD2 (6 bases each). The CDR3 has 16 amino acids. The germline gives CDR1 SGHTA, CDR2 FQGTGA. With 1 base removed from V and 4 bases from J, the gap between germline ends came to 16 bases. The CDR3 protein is CASSLIGGGAGETQYF. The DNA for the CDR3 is TGTGCCAGCAGCTTAATAGGAGGGGGAGCGGGAGAGACCCAGTACTTC.